The subject of this entry is one TCR beta chain. The CDR3 totals 14 residues. Germline CDR1 MNHEY, CDR2 SVGAGI. The germline V and J ends were trimmed by 2 bases and 1 base, with 9 bases remaining between them. This specimen belongs to a study of T cell changes during pregnancy in multiple sclerosis. Clones were sequenced by immunoSEQ multiplex PCR, and TCRdb holds only the in-frame ones, with some missing. The table has approximately 80,000 clones, about 95% seen once; the top ten hold roughly 2.5%. The sequence derives from a female donor with multiple sclerosis, enrolled in a pregnancy study. The specimen was peripheral blood, collected in the third trimester of pregnancy. V usage is TRBV6-5 and J usage is TRBJ2-7; D remains unclear. The CDR3 DNA reads as TGTGCCAGCAGTTACGCTCCGGGTTCCTACGAGCAGTACTTC. It yields the protein CASSYAPGSYEQYF.